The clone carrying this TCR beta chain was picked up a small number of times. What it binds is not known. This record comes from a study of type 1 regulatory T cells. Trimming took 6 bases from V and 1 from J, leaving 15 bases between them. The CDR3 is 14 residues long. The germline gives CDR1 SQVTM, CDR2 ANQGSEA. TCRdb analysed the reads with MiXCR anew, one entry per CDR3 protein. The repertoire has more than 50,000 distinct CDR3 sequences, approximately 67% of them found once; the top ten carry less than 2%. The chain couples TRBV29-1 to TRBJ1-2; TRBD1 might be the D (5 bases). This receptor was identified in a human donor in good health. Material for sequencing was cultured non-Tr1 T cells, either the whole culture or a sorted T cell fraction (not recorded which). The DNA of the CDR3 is TGCAGCGTACACTCGGGGCGGGATAACTATGGCTACACCTTC. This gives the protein CSVHSGRDNYGYTF.